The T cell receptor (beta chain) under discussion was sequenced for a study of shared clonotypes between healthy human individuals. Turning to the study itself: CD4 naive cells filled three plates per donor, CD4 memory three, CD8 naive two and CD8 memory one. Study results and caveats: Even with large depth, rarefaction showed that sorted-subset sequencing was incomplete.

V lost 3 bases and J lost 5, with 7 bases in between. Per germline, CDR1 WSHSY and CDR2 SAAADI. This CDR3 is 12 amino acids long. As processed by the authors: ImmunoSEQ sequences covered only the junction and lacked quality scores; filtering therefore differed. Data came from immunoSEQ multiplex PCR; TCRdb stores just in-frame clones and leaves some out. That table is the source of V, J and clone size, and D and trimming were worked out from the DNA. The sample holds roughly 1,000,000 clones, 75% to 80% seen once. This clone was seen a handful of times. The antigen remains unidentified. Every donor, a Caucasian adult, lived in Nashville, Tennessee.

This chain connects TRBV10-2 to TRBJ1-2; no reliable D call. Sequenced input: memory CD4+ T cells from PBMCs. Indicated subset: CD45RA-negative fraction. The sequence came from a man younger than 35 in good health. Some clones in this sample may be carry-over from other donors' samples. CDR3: CASSDSTYGYTF. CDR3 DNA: TGCGCCAGCAGTGACAGCACTTATGGCTACACCTTC.